These 21 T cell receptor beta chains share one sample of origin, sequenced in a study of OX40 agonist ivuxolimab in advanced cancers. Data came from immunoSEQ multiplex PCR; TCRdb stores just in-frame clones and leaves some out. Of tens of thousands of clones in the sample, approximately 85% were seen once. The sample here was CD4+ or CD8+ T cells sorted from blood, taken in a trial of the OX40 agonist ivuxolimab. The receptors come from an adult with an advanced solid tumor such as melanoma, head and neck, liver or kidney cancer.

The chain couples TRBV18 to TRBJ2-7; 9 bases align to TRBD1. The germline V gene encodes CDR1 KGHSH and CDR2 LQKENI. This CDR3 has 16 residues. V shed 2 bases and J 0 bases; nucleotides not matched to a gene: 5. The chain's CDR3 is CASSPGQGYISYEQYF. For the CDR3, the DNA is TGTGCCAGCTCACCAGGACAGGGGTATATCTCCTACGAGCAGTACTTC.

The DNA of the CDR3 is TGTGCCAGCAGCTTCGACAGGTCGGGCTACACCTTC. Encoded protein: CASSFDRSGYTF. The chain recombines TRBV11-2 with TRBJ1-2; the D gene is possibly TRBD1 (6 bases). V was clipped by 3 bases and J by 8 bases, with 10 bases between them. CDR3 length: 12 residues. Germline lookup yields CDR1 SGHAT and CDR2 FQNNGV. Combining the CDR3 with reference TRBV11-2 and TRBJ1-2 gives the whole variable domain EAGVAQSPRYKIIEKRQSVAFWCNPISGHATLYWYQQILGQGPKLLIQFQNNGVVDDSQLPKDRFSAERLKGVDSTLKIQPAKLEDSAVYLCASSFDRSGYTFGSGTRLTVV.

This chain uses TRBV5-1 with TRBJ2-1; D perhaps matches TRBD2 (6 bases). There are 16 residues in the CDR3. Trimming took 2 bases from V and 6 from J, leaving 18 bases between them. The V gene's germline CDR1 is SGHRS and CDR2 YFSETQ. Here the CDR3 DNA reads TGCGCCAGCAGCTTTGGAGGGGCTGATTATGGCAATGAGCAGTTCTTC. It specifies CASSFGGADYGNEQFF.

The genes are TRBV28 and TRBJ1-2; tentatively, D is TRBD1 (6 bases). CDR1 is MDHEN and CDR2 is SYDVKM in the germline V gene. V lost 2 bases and J 7 bases, leaving 14 bases between the germline ends. This CDR3 is built from 14 residues. The CDR3 spells CASSLTRDTFGYTF. The DNA for the CDR3 is TGTGCCAGCAGTTTAACGAGGGACACTTTTGGCTACACCTTC.

This clone turned up a few times. The chain couples TRBV4-2 to TRBJ2-7; 10 bases match TRBD1. Trimming took 8 bases from V and 7 from J; bases not matched to a gene: 14. The CDR3 extends over 15 amino acids. Germline V lookup: CDR1 LGHNA, CDR2 YNFKEQ. The CDR3 sequence: CASRSRTGGGEEQYF. DNA for the CDR3: TGTGCCAGCCGCAGTAGGACAGGGGGGGGTGAGGAGCAGTACTTC.

The J gene is TRBJ1-1, the V gene TRBV2; the match to TRBD1 covers 8 bases. Germline trimming cut 7 bases from V and 6 bases from J; bases unmatched to any gene: 7. The CDR3 runs 13 residues. Germline V gene lookup returns CDR1 SNHLY and CDR2 FYNNEI. CDR3 protein: CASKDREISEAFF. The CDR3 DNA follows: TGTGCCAGCAAGGACAGGGAAATATCTGAAGCTTTCTTT. Full variable domain (rest looked up from reference TRBV2 and TRBJ1-1): EPEVTQTPSHQVTQMGQEVILRCVPISNHLYFYWYRQILGQKVEFLVSFYNNEISEKSEIFDDQFSVERPDGSNFTLKIRSTKLEDSAMYFCASKDREISEAFFGQGTRLTVV.

The J gene is TRBJ2-2, the V gene TRBV11-1; D not certain. V was pared by 5 bases and J by 0 bases, with 10 bases between. The CDR3 runs 15 residues. From germline, CDR1 is SGHAT and CDR2 FQDESV (reference sequence). CDR3 coding DNA: TGTGCCAGCAGCCATAAGACCGCGAACACCGGGGAGCTGTTTTTT. Its translation: CASSHKTANTGELFF.

The genes are TRBV6-6 and TRBJ1-5, with a tentative D call TRBD1 (5 bases). Germline lookup yields CDR1 MNHNY and CDR2 SVGAGI (reference sequence). This CDR3 is built from 14 residues. V was cut by 5 bases and J by 11 bases, with 19 bases left in between. The DNA of the CDR3 is TGTGCCAGCAGTCCCAGGGCCCGCGGAGTGGCCCAGCATTTT. Amino acid sequence: CASSPRARGVAQHF.

V is TRBV7-9 and J is TRBJ2-3; the D gene is possibly TRBD1 (6 bases). V was pared by 2 bases and J by 3 bases, with 12 bases between. Looked up from germline, CDR1 is SEHNR and CDR2 is FQNEAQ (reference sequence). The CDR3 is 15 residues long. The CDR3 spells CASSLQGSRTDTQYF. The CDR3 nucleotides are TGTGCCAGCAGCTTACAGGGGTCTCGGACAGATACGCAGTATTTT.

This chain uses TRBV4-1 with TRBJ2-3; TRBD1 agrees at 7 bases. V lost 1 base and J lost 10; bases outside the gene matches: 2. This CDR3 contains 12 residues. The germline CDR1 and CDR2 sequences are MGHRA and YSYEKL. The CDR3 nucleotides read TGCGCCAGCAGCCAAGGAGGGGGCTCGCAGTATTTT. As protein: CASSQGGGSQYF.

The chain has TRBV5-1 and TRBJ1-1, with D unresolved. Germline CDR1 SGHRS, CDR2 YFSETQ. This CDR3 comprises 12 residues. V shed 4 bases and J shed 4 bases, with 8 bases lying between them. The CDR3 spells CASSLVGTEAFF. CDR3 bases: TGCGCCAGCAGCCTGGTTGGCACTGAAGCTTTCTTT.

Concerning this clone itself: This sample includes further DNA sequences coding for the same CDR3. The gene calls are TRBV7-9 and TRBJ1-3; D unclear. The CDR3 totals 12 residues. Germline V gives CDR1 SEHNR, CDR2 FQNEAQ (reference sequence). Trimming took 5 bases from V and 9 from J, leaving 11 bases between them. Written as DNA, the CDR3 is TGTGCCAGCAGCCAAGGTGCGAGCACCATATATTTT. Translation: CASSQGASTIYF.

This clone was observed a single time. This chain uses TRBV28 with TRBJ2-2; the D gene could be TRBD1 or TRBD2 (5 bases each). V was trimmed by 3 bases and J by 4 bases, leaving 12 bases between them. There are 15 residues in the CDR3. Germline CDR1 MDHEN, CDR2 SYDVKM. The CDR3 DNA sequence: TGTGCCAGCAGTTTTTCGGGTGGGGGCACCGGGGAGCTGTTTTTT. Its protein product is CASSFSGGGTGELFF.

The chain joins TRBV19 to TRBJ1-2; no clear D. V was pared by 3 bases and J by 10 bases, with 12 bases between. This CDR3 spans 12 amino acids. The germline CDR1 and CDR2 sequences are LNHDA and SQIVND (reference sequence). CDR3 nucleotide sequence: TGTGCCAGTAGTATCAGACCCACTAACTACACCTTC. Translating gives CASSIRPTNYTF.

The sample holds a few counts of this clone. The chain carries TRBV27 and TRBJ2-3, with TRBD2 identical over 11 bases. CDR1 and CDR2 from the germline V gene are MNHEY and SMNVEV (reference sequence). CDR3 length equals 17 residues. J was trimmed by 0 bases and V by 2 bases; bases with no gene match: 4. The chain's CDR3 is CASSLLAGGRSTDTQYF. CDR3 nucleotide sequence: TGTGCCAGCAGTTTACTAGCGGGGGGACGAAGCACAGATACGCAGTATTTT.

The CDR3 DNA reads as TGTGCCAGTAGTCTACCTGTGGGCTCTGGAAACACCATATATTTT. It encodes CASSLPVGSGNTIYF. The chain has TRBV19 and TRBJ1-3; unclear D gene. Germline loops: CDR1 LNHDA, CDR2 SQIVND (reference sequence). The CDR3 covers 15 residues. Trimming took 5 bases from V and 0 from J, leaving 11 bases between them. Full variable domain (remainder filled in from reference TRBV19 and TRBJ1-3): DGGITQSPKYLFRKEGQNVTLSCEQNLNHDAMYWYRQDPGQGLRLIYYSQIVNDFQKGDIAEGYSVSREKKESFPLTVTSAQKNPTAFYLCASSLPVGSGNTIYFGEGSWLTVV.

This rearrangement joins TRBV2 to TRBJ2-2, with 7 nucleotides matching TRBD1. CDR1 SNHLY and CDR2 FYNNEI come from the germline V gene. This CDR3 has 16 amino acids. V was clipped by 6 bases and J by 9 bases; unmatched bases: 16. The CDR3 here is CASSLTTGANGRELFF. The CDR3 DNA is TGTGCCAGCAGCCTCACAACAGGGGCGAATGGACGGGAGCTGTTTTTT.

This clone is medium-sized (0.01 to 0.1%) by share. This chain links TRBV5-4 with TRBJ1-3; 7 bases map to TRBD1. The CDR3 has 15 amino acids. The V segment lost 5 bases and the J segment 0 bases; nucleotides outside the gene matches: 5. Germline V gives CDR1 SGHNT, CDR2 YYREEE (reference sequence). The CDR3 DNA is TGTGCCAGCAGTTCGGGACAGTTCTCTGGAAACACCATATATTTT. Its translation is CASSSGQFSGNTIYF. Complete variable domain (other parts from reference TRBV5-4 and TRBJ1-3): ETGVTQSPTHLIKTRGQQVTLRCSSQSGHNTVSWYQQALGQGPQFIFQYYREEENGRGNFPPRFSGLQFPNYSSELNVNALELDDSALYLCASSSGQFSGNTIYFGEGSWLTVV.

The CDR3 sequence is CASCSRDTEAFF. The CDR3 nucleotides read TGTGCCAGTTGCTCGAGGGACACTGAAGCTTTCTTT. This chain connects TRBV28 to TRBJ1-1; the D is unclear. V lost 9 bases, J lost 3 bases, and 11 bases lay in between. In germline, CDR1 is MDHEN, CDR2 SYDVKM. CDR3 length equals 12 residues.

CDR3 in amino acids: CASSVAVWGQNTGELFF. CDR3 sequence (DNA): TGTGCCAGCAGCGTAGCGGTGTGGGGGCAGAACACCGGGGAGCTGTTTTTT. The chain couples TRBV9 to TRBJ2-2, with TRBD1 as a possible D gene (6 bases). V was trimmed by 0 bases and J by 1 base, leaving 13 bases between them. In germline, CDR1 is SGDLS, CDR2 YYNGEE. The CDR3 consists of 17 residues.

This chain uses TRBV2 with TRBJ2-5, with TRBD2 identical over 9 bases. Germline loops: CDR1 SNHLY, CDR2 FYNNEI. The CDR3 covers 15 residues. Germline trimming cut 2 bases from V and 3 bases from J; bases unmatched to any gene: 4. The CDR3 DNA sequence: TGTGCCAGCAGTGAAATGCGGGGGGGCGAAGAGACCCAGTACTTC. Translating gives CASSEMRGGEETQYF. The whole variable domain, filled in from reference TRBV2 and TRBJ2-5, reads EPEVTQTPSHQVTQMGQEVILRCVPISNHLYFYWYRQILGQKVEFLVSFYNNEISEKSEIFDDQFSVERPDGSNFTLKIRSTKLEDSAMYFCASSEMRGGEETQYFGPGTRLLVL.